A single sample is the source of the 3 T cell receptor beta chains below, sequenced in a study of cytomegalovirus exposure and HLA in healthy donors. Produced via immunoSEQ multiplex PCR; TCRdb's table is partial and in-frame only. The table records hundreds of thousands of clones, roughly 84% of them present only once. The sample comprised PBMCs. These receptors were taken from a woman under 30 in good health and CMV-seropositive.

The V gene is TRBV28, the J gene TRBJ2-3, with 10 bases aligning to TRBD2. V lost 2 bases and J lost 1; bases outside the gene matches: 6. CDR1 and CDR2 (germline): MDHEN, SYDVKM. The CDR3 runs 17 residues. CDR3 sequence: CASSLSLAGDGTDTQYF. The CDR3 DNA is TGTGCCAGCAGTTTAAGCCTAGCGGGAGACGGCACAGATACGCAGTATTTT.

This clone was found once. This chain joins TRBV7-9 and TRBJ1-1; D gene uncertain. From germline, CDR1 is SEHNR and CDR2 FQNEAQ (reference sequence). This CDR3 has 14 residues. Deletions cut 1 base from V and 0 bases from J, with 6 bases between. CDR3 sequence reads: CASSLVVMNTEAFF. CDR3 DNA: TGTGCCAGCAGCTTAGTAGTTATGAACACTGAAGCTTTCTTT.

V usage is TRBV4-1 and J usage is TRBJ2-2, with TRBD2 matching 9 bases. The trim removed 3 bases at V and 5 bases at J, leaving 7 bases unmatched. CDR3 size: 16 residues. CDR1 is MGHRA and CDR2 is YSYEKL in the germline V gene. CDR3 bases: TGCGCCAGCAGCCAGGGGAGCGGGAGGAGGACCGGGGAGCTGTTTTTT. Its translation: CASSQGSGRRTGELFF.